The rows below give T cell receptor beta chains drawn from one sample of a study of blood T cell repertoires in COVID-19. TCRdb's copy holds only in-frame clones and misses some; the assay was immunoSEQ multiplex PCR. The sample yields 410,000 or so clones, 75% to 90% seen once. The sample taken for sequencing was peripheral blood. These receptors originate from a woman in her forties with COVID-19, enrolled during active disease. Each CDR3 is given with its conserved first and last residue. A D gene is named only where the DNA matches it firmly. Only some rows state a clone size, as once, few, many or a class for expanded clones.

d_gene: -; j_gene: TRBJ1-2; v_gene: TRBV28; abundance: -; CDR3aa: CASSLDDYYGYTF; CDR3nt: TGTGCCAGCAGTTTAGACGACTACTATGGCTACACCTTC
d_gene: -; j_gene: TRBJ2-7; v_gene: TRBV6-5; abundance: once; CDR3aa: CASSYSRGGEQYF; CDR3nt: TGTGCCAGCAGTTACTCGAGGGGGGGCGAGCAGTACTTC
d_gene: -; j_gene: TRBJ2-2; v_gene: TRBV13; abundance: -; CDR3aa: CASRKGLDTGELFF; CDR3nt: TGTGCCTCAAGGAAGGGGTTGGACACCGGGGAGCTGTTTTTT
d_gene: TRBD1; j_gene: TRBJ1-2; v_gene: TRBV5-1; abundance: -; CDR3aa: CASSSGNYYRGASGGYTF; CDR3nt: TGCGCCAGCAGCTCAGGAAACTATTACAGGGGTGCAAGTGGGGGCTACACCTTC
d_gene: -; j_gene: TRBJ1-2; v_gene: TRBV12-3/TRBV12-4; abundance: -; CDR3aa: CASSRGGYGYTF; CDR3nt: TGTGCCAGCAGCAGGGGAGGGTATGGCTACACCTTC
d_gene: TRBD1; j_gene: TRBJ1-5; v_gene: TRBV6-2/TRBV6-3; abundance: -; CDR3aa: CASSYRDRDPLGNQPQHF; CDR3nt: TGTGCCAGCAGTTACCGGGACAGGGACCCTCTGGGCAATCAGCCCCAGCATTTT
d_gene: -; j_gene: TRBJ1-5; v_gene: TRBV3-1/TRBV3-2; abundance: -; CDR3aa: CASSQKFPCEGGYSNQPQHF; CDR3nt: TGTGCCAGCAGCCAGAAGTTCCCGTGTGAAGGGGGTTATAGCAATCAGCCCCAGCATTTT
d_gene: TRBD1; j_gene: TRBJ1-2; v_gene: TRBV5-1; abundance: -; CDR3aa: CASSLGDRAANYGYTF; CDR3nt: TGCGCCAGCAGCTTGGGGGACAGGGCCGCTAACTATGGCTACACCTTC
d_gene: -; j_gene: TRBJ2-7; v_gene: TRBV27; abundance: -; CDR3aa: CASSRRGYEQYF; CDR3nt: TGTGCCAGCTCTCGCCGGGGGTACGAGCAGTACTTC
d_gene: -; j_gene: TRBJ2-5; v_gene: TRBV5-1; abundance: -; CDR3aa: CASSLGGKETQYF; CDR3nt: TGCGCCAGCAGCTTGGGGGGCAAAGAGACCCAGTACTTC
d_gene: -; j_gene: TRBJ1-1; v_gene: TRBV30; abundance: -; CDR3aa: CAWSGGPGTEAFF; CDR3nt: TGTGCCTGGAGCGGAGGGCCGGGCACTGAAGCTTTCTTT
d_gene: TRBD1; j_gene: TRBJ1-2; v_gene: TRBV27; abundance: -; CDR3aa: CASRRTGSDYGYTF; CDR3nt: TGTGCCAGCAGACGGACAGGGTCCGACTATGGCTACACCTTC
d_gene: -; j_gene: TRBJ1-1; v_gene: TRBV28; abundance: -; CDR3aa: CASSRTVGAFF; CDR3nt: TGTGCCAGCAGCCGGACAGTCGGAGCTTTCTTT
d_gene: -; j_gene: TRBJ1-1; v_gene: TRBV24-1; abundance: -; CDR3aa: CATSEPGGSEAFF; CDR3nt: TGTGCCACCAGTGAACCGGGTGGGAGTGAAGCTTTCTTT
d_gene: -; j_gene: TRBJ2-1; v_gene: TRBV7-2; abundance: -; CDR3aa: CASNSMIGSEQFF; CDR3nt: TGTGCCAGCAACTCAATGATCGGGAGTGAGCAGTTCTTC
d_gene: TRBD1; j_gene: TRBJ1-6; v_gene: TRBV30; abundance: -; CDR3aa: CAWSVRTGAYYNSPLHF; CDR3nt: TGTGCCTGGAGTGTTCGGACAGGAGCTTACTATAATTCACCCCTCCACTTT
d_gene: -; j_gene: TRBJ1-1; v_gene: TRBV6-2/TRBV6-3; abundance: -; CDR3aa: CASSYRTNTEAFF; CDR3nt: TGTGCCAGCAGTTACAGGACAAACACTGAAGCTTTCTTT
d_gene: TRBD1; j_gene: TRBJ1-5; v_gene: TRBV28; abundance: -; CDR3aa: CASNRGNQPQHF; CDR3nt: TGTGCCAGCAACAGGGGAAATCAGCCCCAGCATTTT
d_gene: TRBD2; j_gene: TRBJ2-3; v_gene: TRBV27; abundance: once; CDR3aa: CASSLIWREGPLDTQYF; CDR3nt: TGTGCCAGCAGTTTAATATGGCGGGAGGGCCCTCTAGATACGCAGTATTTT
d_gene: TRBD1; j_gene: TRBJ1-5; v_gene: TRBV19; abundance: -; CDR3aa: CASSRQGDQPQHF; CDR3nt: TGTGCCAGTAGTAGACAGGGGGATCAGCCCCAGCATTTT
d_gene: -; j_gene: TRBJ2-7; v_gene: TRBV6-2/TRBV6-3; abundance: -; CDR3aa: CASSSPILKRGYSPYEQYF; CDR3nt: TGTGCCAGCAGTTCACCAATATTAAAGAGAGGGTATTCCCCCTACGAGCAGTACTTC
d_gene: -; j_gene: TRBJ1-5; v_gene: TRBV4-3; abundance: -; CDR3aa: CASSRGVNGDQPQHF; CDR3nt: TGCGCCAGCTCCCGAGGAGTCAACGGGGATCAGCCCCAGCATTTT
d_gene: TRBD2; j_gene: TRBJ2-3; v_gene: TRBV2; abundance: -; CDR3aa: CASSMGLAGGPDTQYF; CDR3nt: TGTGCCAGCAGTATGGGACTAGCGGGAGGGCCAGATACGCAGTATTTT